What follows is one T cell receptor (beta chain) and its context. The data originate from a study of blood T cell repertoires in COVID-19. Study in general: Researchers got acute and convalescent COVID-19 samples from the United States, Italy and Spain. From T cells, B-cell-depleted T cells, or PBMCs came the material, which was cDNA or gDNA.

The assay was immunoSEQ multiplex PCR, and TCRdb's table has in-frame clones only and misses some. The data show some 120,000 clones, around nine tenths seen once. This sequence was found in a middle-aged man with acute or convalescent COVID-19. The specimen sequenced was peripheral blood.

DNA of the CDR3: TGTGCCAGCAGCGTAGGTGTAGAGAATGAGCAGTTCTTC. Translation gives CASSVGVENEQFF. The V gene is TRBV9, the J gene TRBJ2-1; D remains ambiguous. This CDR3 spans 13 amino acids. CDR1 SGDLS and CDR2 YYNGEE come from the germline V gene. Trimming cost V 0 bases and J 7 bases, with 8 bases left between them. Looking up the rest from reference TRBV9 and TRBJ2-1 gives the full variable domain: DSGVTQTPKHLITATGQRVTLRCSPRSGDLSVYWYQQSLDQGLQFLIQYYNGEERAKGNILERFSAQQFPDLHSELNLSSLELGDSALYFCASSVGVENEQFFGPGTRLTVL.